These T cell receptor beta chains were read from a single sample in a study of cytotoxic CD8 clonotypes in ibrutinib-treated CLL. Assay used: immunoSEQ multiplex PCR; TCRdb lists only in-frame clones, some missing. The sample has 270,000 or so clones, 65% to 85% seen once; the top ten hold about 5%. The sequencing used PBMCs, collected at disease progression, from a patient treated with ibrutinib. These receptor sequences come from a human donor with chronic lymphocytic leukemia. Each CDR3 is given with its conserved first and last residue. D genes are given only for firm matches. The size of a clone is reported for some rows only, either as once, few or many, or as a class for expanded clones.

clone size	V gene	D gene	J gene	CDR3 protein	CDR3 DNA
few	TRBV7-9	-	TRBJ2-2	CASRYGSWDTGELFF	TGTGCCAGCCGATACGGGAGTTGGGACACCGGGGAGCTGTTTTTT
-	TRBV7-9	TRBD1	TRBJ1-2	CASSLAAGGNYGYTF	TGTGCCAGCAGCTTAGCGGCAGGGGGCAACTATGGCTACACCTTC
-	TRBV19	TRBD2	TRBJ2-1	CASSIVAGEYNEQFF	TGTGCCAGTAGTATTGTTGCGGGGGAGTACAATGAGCAGTTCTTC
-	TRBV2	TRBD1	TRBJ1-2	CASEDRGANYGYTF	TGTGCCAGCGAAGACAGGGGCGCTAACTATGGCTACACCTTC
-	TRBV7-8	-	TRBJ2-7	CASSPQALAFYSYEQYF	TGTGCCAGCAGCCCCCAGGCACTAGCTTTTTATTCCTACGAGCAGTACTTC
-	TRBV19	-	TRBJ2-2	CASSRLQGSFTGELFF	TGTGCCAGTAGTCGGCTTCAGGGGAGTTTCACCGGGGAGCTGTTTTTT
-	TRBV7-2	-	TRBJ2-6	CASSLSVSGIRSGANVLTF	TGTGCCAGCAGCTTAAGTGTTTCAGGGATCCGCTCTGGGGCCAACGTCCTGACTTTC
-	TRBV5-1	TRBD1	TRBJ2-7	CASSLSPRPGQGHYEQYF	TGCGCCAGCAGCTTGTCCCCAAGACCGGGACAGGGGCACTACGAGCAGTACTTC
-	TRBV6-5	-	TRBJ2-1	CASSSLRREQFF	TGTGCCAGCAGTTCTTTGCGGCGAGAGCAGTTCTTC
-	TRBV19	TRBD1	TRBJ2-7	CASSLGTGGGYEQYF	TGTGCCAGTAGTCTAGGGACAGGGGGCGGATACGAGCAGTACTTC
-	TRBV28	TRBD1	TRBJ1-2	CASQGTAPLANYGYTF	TGTGCCAGCCAAGGGACAGCCCCTTTGGCTAACTATGGCTACACCTTC
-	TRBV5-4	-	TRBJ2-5	CASSRPSGEETQYF	TGTGCCAGCAGCCGGCCCTCGGGGGAAGAGACCCAGTACTTC
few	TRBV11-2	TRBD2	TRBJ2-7	CASSQLAGGPYEQYF	TGTGCCAGCAGCCAATTAGCGGGAGGGCCATACGAGCAGTACTTC
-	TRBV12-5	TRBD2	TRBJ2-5	CASGLVLGLAGRETQYF	TGTGCTAGTGGTTTGGTATTGGGACTAGCGGGCCGGGAGACCCAGTACTTC
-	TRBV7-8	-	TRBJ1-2	CASSLAGFNNYGYTF	TGTGCCAGCAGCTTAGCAGGGTTTAATAACTATGGCTACACCTTC
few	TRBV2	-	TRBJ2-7	CASSLRGPSYEQYF	TGTGCCAGCAGTCTCAGGGGACCTTCCTACGAGCAGTACTTC
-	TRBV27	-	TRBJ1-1	CASSFRVGTEAFF	TGTGCCAGCAGTTTCAGGGTTGGCACTGAAGCTTTCTTT
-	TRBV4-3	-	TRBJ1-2	CASSQDAWDYGYTF	TGCGCCAGCAGCCAAGACGCCTGGGACTATGGCTACACCTTC
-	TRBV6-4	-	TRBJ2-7	CARPDGYEQYF	TGTGCCAGACCGGACGGCTACGAGCAGTACTTC
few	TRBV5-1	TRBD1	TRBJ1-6	CASSFRTGWDSPLHF	TGCGCCAGCAGCTTTAGGACAGGGTGGGATTCACCCCTCCACTTT
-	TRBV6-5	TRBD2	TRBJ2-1	CASSYPKLAGGSEQFF	TGTGCCAGCAGTTACCCCAAACTAGCGGGAGGGAGTGAGCAGTTCTTC
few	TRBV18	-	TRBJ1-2	CASSPTGLRLWNGYTF	TGTGCCAGCTCACCAACGGGACTGCGCCTCTGGAATGGCTACACCTTC
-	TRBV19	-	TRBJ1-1	CASSIGGATEAFF	TGTGCCAGTAGTATAGGGGGGGCCACTGAAGCTTTCTTT
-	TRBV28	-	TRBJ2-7	CASSLSAVGVLIYEQYF	TGTGCCAGCAGTTTATCGGCAGTAGGAGTTTTAATCTACGAGCAGTACTTC
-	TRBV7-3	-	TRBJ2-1	CASSFGPYNEQFF	TGTGCCAGCAGCTTCGGACCCTACAATGAGCAGTTCTTC
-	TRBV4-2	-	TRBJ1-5	CASSQDGTGPSNQPQHF	TGTGCCAGCAGCCAAGATGGCACGGGGCCTAGCAATCAGCCCCAGCATTTT
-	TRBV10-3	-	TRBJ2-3	CAIRRGFGTDTQYF	TGTGCCATCAGAAGAGGATTTGGCACAGATACGCAGTATTTT
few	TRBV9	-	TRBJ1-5	CASSAGGSNQPQHF	TGTGCCAGCAGCGCCGGGGGGAGCAATCAGCCCCAGCATTTT
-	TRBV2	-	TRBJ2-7	CASSVRYGGSYEQYF	TGTGCCAGCAGTGTCAGGTACGGGGGATCCTACGAGCAGTACTTC
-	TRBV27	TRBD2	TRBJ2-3	CASSSSGSLPDTQYF	TGTGCCAGCAGTAGTAGCGGGAGTCTTCCGGATACGCAGTATTTT
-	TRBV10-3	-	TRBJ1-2	CAISDLLWENYGYTF	TGTGCCATCAGTGACCTCCTATGGGAAAACTATGGCTACACCTTC
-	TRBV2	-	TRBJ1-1	CASSEWGPGTEAFF	TGTGCCAGCAGTGAATGGGGGCCCGGCACTGAAGCTTTCTTT
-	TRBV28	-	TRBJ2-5	CASSPHLQETQYF	TGTGCCAGCAGTCCCCATTTACAAGAGACCCAGTACTTC
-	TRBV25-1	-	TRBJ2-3	CASSALWDSGDTQYF	TGTGCCAGCAGTGCTTTATGGGACTCAGGGGATACGCAGTATTTT
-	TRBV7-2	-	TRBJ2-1	CASRLESGTVSSYNEQFF	TGTGCCAGCAGACTAGAATCCGGGACGGTGAGCTCCTACAATGAGCAGTTCTTC
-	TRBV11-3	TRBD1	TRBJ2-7	CASSHRTGAEQYF	TGTGCCAGCAGCCACCGGACAGGGGCCGAGCAGTACTTC
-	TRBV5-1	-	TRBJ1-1	CASRSGMVNTEAFF	TGCGCCAGCAGGTCGGGGATGGTGAACACTGAAGCTTTCTTT
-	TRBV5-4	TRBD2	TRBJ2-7	CASSLAGGGTTYEQYF	TGTGCCAGCAGCTTGGCTGGGGGGGGAACTACCTACGAGCAGTACTTC
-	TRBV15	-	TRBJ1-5	CATSSTNQPQHF	TGTGCCACCAGCAGTACTAATCAGCCCCAGCATTTT